This T cell receptor beta chain was sequenced in a study of vaccination and CD4 T cells after COVID-19 (dated 2022 in TCRdb). Study-wide context: The convalescent cohort comprised six males and four females, including two Hispanic individuals, seven Caucasians, two Asians and one multiracial person. Each participant got two doses of either the Pfizer-BioNTech BNT162b2 vaccine (n=8) or the Moderna mRNA-1273 vaccine (n=2). Post-COVID blood samples from convalescent patients were collected a median of about 100 days after diagnosis, with a range of roughly 30 to 170 days. Post-vaccine blood samples were collected a median of about 72 days after the second vaccine dose, ranging from about 13 to 250 days. Overlapping spike peptide pools from SARS-CoV-2 and from the common cold coronaviruses HCoV-NL63, HCoV-OC43 and HCoV-229E were used as culture stimuli. In control cultures, a CEFX viral epitope pool was used as positive control, an HIV-1 Nef peptide pool was used as negative control, or no peptide was added. The spike-specific CD4+ TCR repertoire was compared before and after mRNA vaccination in about nine COVID-19 convalescent patients and several infection-naive healthy vaccine recipients. At the TCR clonotype level, an earlier paper using these donors assessed memory CD4+ T cell crossreactivity between SARS-CoV-2 and common cold coronavirus spike proteins. Overall results and qualifications from the work: The median count of SARS-CoV-2-reactive clonotypes went up from under 25 after infection to 30 to 40 after vaccination, although the change was not significant. In convalescent patients, nearly all vaccine-specific clones (304 of 307) were found to be mono-reactive for SARS-CoV-2 spike rather than cross-reactive with common cold coronaviruses. The number of convalescent patients in the study was relatively small, and the study did not examine early timepoints following natural infection. Among the post-vaccine SARS-CoV-2-reactive clones in convalescent patients, a median around 85% showed up only after vaccination, which suggests vaccine-specific priming.

The treatment or condition label corresponds to: roughly 10-day PBMC culture with coronavirus spike peptide pools or control peptides (ViraFEST assay). CD4+ T cells from unexposed donors were collected before the COVID-19 pandemic (2011-2018). To expand antigen-specific T cells with peptide pools and then pick out the expanded clonotypes through TCR sequencing, the study relied on the ViraFEST assay. PBMCs were cultured at approximately 2 million per well in IMDM supplemented with around 5.5% human AB serum and about 10 IU/ml IL-2, with roughly 10 ug/ml peptide pools added. On days 3 and 7, half of the culture medium was replaced with fresh IL-2-containing medium. After roughly nine days of culture, CD4+ T cells were isolated by negative selection using the EasySep CD4+ T cell isolation kit. Unexposed donor CD4+ T cells were tested for reactivity to SARS-CoV-2 S and N and four common cold coronavirus spike pools, as cell number allowed. Ficoll-Paque Plus gradient centrifugation was used to isolate PBMCs from whole blood, and the isolated PBMCs were then either used fresh or cryopreserved at -140C. Triplicate wells were generally used for each culture condition. The leukapheresis product used for the unexposed donors was purchased from a commercial source.

The library was prepared using PCR. DNA from cultured CD4+ T cells was subjected to TCR sequencing with the Oncomine TCR Beta short-read assay at the Johns Hopkins FTIC core. The QIAamp micro DNA kit was used to extract genomic DNA from the cultured CD4+ T cells. Oncomine TCR Beta libraries made from cultured CD4+ T cells were pooled using unique dual indexes and sequenced on an Illumina iSeq 100. In the authors' own workflow: Non-productive sequences were removed, and CDR3s that did not start with C, did not end with F or W, or were shorter than 7 amino acids were discarded. Antigen-specific clonotypes were identified using the MANAFEST web application through comparison of peptide-stimulated wells with reference and other culture wells. An FDR below 0.05, an odds ratio above 5, and a productive frequency above 0.1% in at least two of three replicate wells were required for clones to be considered positive. A clonotype counted as cross-reactive if it showed significant expansion both in the SARS-CoV-2 spike wells and in at least one common cold coronavirus spike condition. Similarity between CDR3 sequences was evaluated in R version 3.6.1 using Levenshtein distances (stringdist) and unrooted phylogenetic trees (ape). The public reads were reprocessed in TCRdb via fastp at Q25 and MiXCR, keeping in-frame beta chains. Each entry is one CDR3 protein sequence, shown with its most common DNA and genes. None of the V and J calls come from the authors' own analysis; TCRdb made them. The sample data list 8,500 to 10,000 distinct CDR3 sequences, and about 34% of these were observed just once. Around 29% of the sample is taken by the ten largest.

This clonotype has a handful of counts. Its antigen is currently not known. No base-level quality is on record; no much larger clone is a single base apart. Cut back by 4 bases and 8 bases, the V and J ends lie 12 bases apart. The CDR3 sequence holds 13 residues, the cysteine and phenylalanine included. Here the CDR3 DNA is all that survives: 39 bases in frame from base 1. CDR1 WSHSY and CDR2 SAAADI were looked up in the germline V gene. The sequence was obtained from a human donor in good health. Material: CD4+ T cells from blood, cultured in vitro. The chain joins TRBV10-2 to TRBJ2-1; a tentative D match to TRBD2 spans 5 bases. The CDR3 reads as follows: CASSGKLRDEQFF. The sequence in DNA is TGCGCCAGCAGTGGAAAGCTGAGGGATGAGCAGTTCTTC.